These 9 T cell receptor beta chains were all obtained from the same sample, sequenced in a study of shared clonotypes between healthy human individuals. Some clones are missing from TCRdb's copy, which holds only in-frame ones; the method was immunoSEQ multiplex PCR. Of roughly 810,000 clones in the sample, roughly 96% were seen once. Naive CD8 isolation took CD45RO-negative cells positively selected for CCR7 and excluded terminally differentiated effector memory CD45RA+ cells. The specimen sequenced was naive CD8+ T cells sorted from blood. These receptors all come from a man aged 30 to 45 in good health.

The chain links TRBV29-1 to TRBJ1-4, with TRBD1 matching 9 bases. V was pared by 1 base and J by 6 bases, with 0 bases of the junction left unmatched. The CDR3 runs 13 residues. The germline CDR1 and CDR2 sequences are SQVTM and ANQGSEA. Here the CDR3 reads CSVEGTGDEKLFF. DNA of the CDR3: TGCAGCGTTGAAGGGACAGGGGATGAAAAACTGTTTTTT.

The chain couples TRBV5-1 to TRBJ1-4; TRBD1 agrees at 8 bases. Germline values: CDR1 SGHRS, CDR2 YFSETQ. CDR3 length: 16 residues. Trimming removed 4 bases from V and 0 bases from J; junction bases left unmatched: 5. This CDR3 reads CASSPGQGTTNEKLFF. The DNA for the CDR3 is TGCGCCAGCAGCCCAGGACAGGGTACAACTAATGAAAAACTGTTTTTT.

The chain couples TRBV9 to TRBJ2-1; TRBD1 might be the D (6 bases). V lost 3 bases and J lost 10, with 26 bases in between. CDR1 and CDR2 (germline): SGDLS, YYNGEE. The CDR3 loop spans 17 amino acids. The CDR3 is CASSETGVPLRDDEQFF. The DNA for the CDR3 is TGTGCCAGCAGCGAGACAGGAGTCCCCCTTCGAGACGACGAGCAGTTCTTC.

J is TRBJ2-7 and V is TRBV7-6, with 8 nucleotides matching TRBD1. Germline loops: CDR1 SGHVS, CDR2 FNYEAQ. This CDR3 is built from 16 residues. With V trimmed by 5 bases and J by 2 bases, 11 bases remained unmatched. CDR3 bases: TGTGCCAGCAGCCCGAAGACCGGGACAGGAACCTACGAGCAGTACTTC. This translates into CASSPKTGTGTYEQYF. Full variable domain (missing parts from reference TRBV7-6 and TRBJ2-7): GAGVSQSPRYKVTKRGQDVALRCDPISGHVSLYWYRQALGQGPEFLTYFNYEAQQDKSGLPNDRFSAERPEGSISTLTIQRTEQRDSAMYRCASSPKTGTGTYEQYFGPGTRLTVT.

The V call is TRBV4-1, the J call TRBJ2-7; D is possibly TRBD1 (6 bases). The V gene lost 3 bases and the J gene lost 3 bases, with 12 bases spanning the gap. CDR3 length: 14 amino acids. CDR1 is MGHRA and CDR2 is YSYEKL in the germline V gene. CDR3 sequence (DNA): TGCGCCAGCAGCCAGTACAGGGAAAGCTACGAGCAGTACTTC. The encoded protein is CASSQYRESYEQYF.

The chain carries TRBV5-4 and TRBJ1-1; 7 bases are a match to TRBD1. The germline V gene has CDR1 SGHNT and CDR2 YYREEE (reference sequence). This CDR3 region has 14 residues. With 7 bases clipped from V and 6 bases from J, the junction kept 12 bases outside the gene matches. The CDR3 spells CASRRIGQDPEAFF. CDR3 DNA sequence: TGTGCCAGCCGCCGTATAGGACAGGACCCTGAAGCTTTCTTT.

This clone has only one observation. The same CDR3 arises from other DNA sequences in this sample as well. V gene TRBV5-1 combines with J gene TRBJ1-1; D may be TRBD1 (5 bases). Germline loops: CDR1 SGHRS, CDR2 YFSETQ. V lost 1 base and J lost 3, with 7 bases in between. This CDR3 comprises 13 residues. CDR3 in amino acids: CASSLLGDTEAFF. In nucleotides, the CDR3 is TGCGCCAGCAGCTTGCTAGGGGACACTGAAGCTTTCTTT.

This chain joins TRBV27 and TRBJ2-3; maybe TRBD2 (7 bases). The CDR3 contains 16 residues. The V gene's germline CDR1 is MNHEY and CDR2 SMNVEV (reference sequence). Between the trimmed V and J ends, which lost 5 bases and 5 bases, there was a span of 20 bases. Here the CDR3 reads CASSPTWGRGRDTQYF. The CDR3 DNA reads TGTGCCAGCAGTCCTACCTGGGGGCGGGGGAGAGATACGCAGTATTTT.

The V gene is TRBV7-6, the J gene TRBJ1-1; D remains unclear. V was shortened by 2 bases and J by 2 bases, with 6 bases between the two germline ends. The CDR3 consists of 13 residues. Looked up from germline, CDR1 is SGHVS and CDR2 is FNYEAQ. For the CDR3, the DNA is TGTGCCAGCAGCTTAAACGGTAACACTGAAGCTTTCTTT. It yields the protein CASSLNGNTEAFF. Together with reference TRBV7-6 and TRBJ1-1, the CDR3 gives the full variable domain: GAGVSQSPRYKVTKRGQDVALRCDPISGHVSLYWYRQALGQGPEFLTYFNYEAQQDKSGLPNDRFSAERPEGSISTLTIQRTEQRDSAMYRCASSLNGNTEAFFGQGTRLTVV.